This passage covers 8 T cell receptor beta chains from one sample sequenced in a study of blood T cell repertoires in COVID-19. Sequencing used immunoSEQ multiplex PCR; TCRdb keeps in-frame clones, though not all of them. This table has about 47,000 clones, 87% appearing once. The sequencing sample was made of peripheral blood. These TCRs come from a man in his fifties or sixties with active COVID-19.

This sequence joins TRBV19 and TRBJ1-1; no clear D. The V end lost 2 bases, the J end lost 0 bases, and 19 bases lay between the germline ends. In germline, CDR1 is LNHDA, CDR2 SQIVND (reference sequence). This CDR3 spans 18 amino acids. The CDR3 DNA follows: TGTGCCAGTAGTATAATCGGTCGACGAGGCCACATGAACACTGAAGCTTTCTTT. Translated, it gives CASSIIGRRGHMNTEAFF.

The chain carries TRBV5-5 and TRBJ1-5; 7 nucleotides match TRBD1. The J segment lost 6 bases and the V segment lost 2 bases, leaving 8 bases of the junction unmatched. In germline, CDR1 is SGHKS, CDR2 YYEKEE (reference sequence). The CDR3 runs 15 residues. CDR3 loop: CASSLARDRFQPQHF. CDR3 DNA: TGTGCCAGCAGCTTAGCACGGGACAGATTTCAGCCCCAGCATTTT. Together with reference TRBV5-5 and TRBJ1-5, the CDR3 gives the full variable domain: DAGVTQSPTHLIKTRGQQVTLRCSPISGHKSVSWYQQVLGQGPQFIFQYYEKEERGRGNFPDRFSARQFPNYSSELNVNALLLGDSALYLCASSLARDRFQPQHFGDGTRLSIL.

This chain links TRBV7-2 with TRBJ2-1, with D tentatively TRBD2 (6 bases). This CDR3 contains 16 residues. Germline CDR1 is SGHTA and CDR2 is FQGNSA. Trimming took 2 bases from V and 3 from J, leaving 14 bases between them. CDR3 region: CASSLMGLVGYNEQFF. CDR3 coding DNA: TGTGCCAGCAGCTTAATGGGACTCGTGGGCTACAATGAGCAGTTCTTC.

The chain recombines TRBV5-1 with TRBJ1-6; D is unclear. CDR3 length: 15 amino acids. V was trimmed by 3 bases and J by 6 bases, leaving 13 bases between them. From germline, CDR1 is SGHRS and CDR2 YFSETQ. The chain's CDR3 is CASSSLPGVNSPLHF. DNA of the CDR3: TGCGCCAGCAGCTCATTGCCGGGTGTTAATTCACCCCTCCACTTT.

The V call is TRBV28, the J call TRBJ1-2, with 9 bases identical to TRBD1. Trimming removed 3 bases from V and 8 bases from J; junction bases left unmatched: 4. The CDR3 sequence is 13 residues long. Germline CDR1 MDHEN, CDR2 SYDVKM. This CDR3 reads CASSFGTGQGYTF. CDR3 sequence (DNA): TGTGCCAGCAGTTTCGGGACAGGGCAAGGCTACACCTTC.

This clone came up once. The CDR3 DNA follows: TGCAGTGCTAGTGGAGGGGGAGCCTATGGCTACACCTTC. It yields the protein CSASGGGAYGYTF. This chain uses TRBV20-1 with TRBJ1-2; perhaps TRBD1 as D (6 bases). V lost 3 bases and J lost 4, with 12 bases in between. CDR1 and CDR2 (germline): DFQATT, SNEGSKA (reference sequence). The length of the CDR3 is 13 residues.

This rearrangement joins TRBV4-1 to TRBJ1-3; D call uncertain. Germline values: CDR1 MGHRA, CDR2 YSYEKL. The CDR3 contains 16 residues. With 1 base removed from V and 0 bases from J, the gap between germline ends came to 10 bases. CDR3 sequence: CASSQGLRNSGNTIYF. The CDR3 bases are TGCGCCAGCAGCCAAGGTCTCAGGAACTCTGGAAACACCATATATTTT.

This CDR3 is CASSESQGAGSNEKLFF. The CDR3 nucleotides are TGCGCCAGCAGTGAAAGTCAGGGGGCGGGGTCTAATGAAAAACTGTTTTTT. V gene TRBV10-1 combines with J gene TRBJ1-4; TRBD1 aligns across 8 bases. The J segment lost 3 bases and the V segment lost 3 bases, leaving 9 bases of the junction unmatched. Germline lookup yields CDR1 WNHNN and CDR2 SYGVQD (reference sequence). This CDR3 is 17 amino acids long.